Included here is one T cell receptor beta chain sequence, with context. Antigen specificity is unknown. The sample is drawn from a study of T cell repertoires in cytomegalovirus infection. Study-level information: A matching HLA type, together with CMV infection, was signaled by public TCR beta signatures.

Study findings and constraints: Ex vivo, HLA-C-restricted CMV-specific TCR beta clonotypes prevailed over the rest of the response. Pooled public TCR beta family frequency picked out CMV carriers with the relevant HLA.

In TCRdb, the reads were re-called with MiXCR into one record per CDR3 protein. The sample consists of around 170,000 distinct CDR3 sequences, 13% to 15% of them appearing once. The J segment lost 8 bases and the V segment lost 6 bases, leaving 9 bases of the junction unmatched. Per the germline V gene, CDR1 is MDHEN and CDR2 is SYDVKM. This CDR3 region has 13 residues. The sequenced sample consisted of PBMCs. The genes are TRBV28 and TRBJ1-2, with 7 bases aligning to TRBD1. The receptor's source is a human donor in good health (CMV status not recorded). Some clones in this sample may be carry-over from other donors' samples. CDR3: CASRPDRARGYTF. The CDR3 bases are TGTGCCAGCAGACCCGACAGGGCTCGGGGCTACACCTTC.